This T cell receptor (beta chain) was found in a study of early T cells in non-severe SARS-CoV-2 infection (dated by TCRdb to the early 2020s). Broadly, across the study: TCR sequencing used bulk RNA from unsorted whole blood, so alpha and beta chains could not be paired. Overall results and qualifications from the work: Matching against VDJdb was skewed toward anti-spike CD8 responses, likely underestimated virus-specific expansions, and missed private and CD4 specificities.

Set within a cohort of healthcare workers in London, UK, this nested case-control study involved weekly PCR testing of nasopharyngeal swabs along with blood sampling. Healthcare workers were recruited during the week of the UK lockdown, between 23 and 31 March 2020, and followed weekly for up to 16 weeks. The CDR3 numbers 15 residues from cysteine through phenylalanine. This entry keeps only the CDR3 DNA: 45 bases, framed from base 1. From the germline V gene, CDR1 is SGHRS and CDR2 is YFSETQ. The germline ends are 14 bases apart after V is trimmed by 2 bases and J by 3 bases. The receptor library was made with 5' RACE. The data were produced on a NextSeq 500. To correct for sequencing error and PCR bias, the TCR library protocol tagged individual cDNA molecules with unique molecular identifiers. Both TCR alpha and beta chains were sequenced, and tight co-correlation was observed between alpha and beta sequence abundances in each sample. Concerning the study's data processing: V gene, J gene and CDR3 annotation of TCR sequences was performed with Decombinator V4. Expanded TCRs were defined as changing significantly between any two time points under a Poisson model with p below 0.0001. TCR abundances were normalised to the total number of TCRs sequenced in each sample and reported as counts per million. TRAV1-2 paired with TRAJ12, TRAJ20 or TRAJ33 defined MAIT TCRs, while TRAV10 paired with TRAJ18 defined iNKT TCRs. VDJdb, accessed 1 November 2021, was searched for CMV, EBV and SARS-CoV-2 annotated TCRs, with TCRs annotated for multiple antigens excluded. Using fastp at Q25 and MiXCR, TCRdb reprocessed the public reads and kept productive beta chains. CDR3 protein duplicates are merged, each entry listing the most common genes and DNA. The authors' filters were not applied to this entry. This sample has over 45,000 distinct CDR3 sequences in its table, and 10% to 13% of those were observed once. Of the sample, 6% to 8% is held by the ten largest clones.

Notes on this clonotype: This receptor's antigen is unknown. It has no much larger one-base neighbor in the sample; base qualities were not kept.

The TCR comes from an adult who was a healthcare worker with PCR-confirmed SARS-CoV-2 infection or an uninfected control (not recorded which). This receptor chain uses TRBV5-1 and TRBJ2-5; matching of 6 bases hints at TRBD2 as the D gene. The sample taken for sequencing was whole blood. The CDR3 protein: CASSLRLAREETQYF. The DNA sequence is as follows: TGCGCCAGCAGCTTAAGGCTAGCGCGTGAAGAGACCCAGTACTTC.